Each of the 16 T cell receptor beta chains below was sequenced from the same sample in a study of blood T cell repertoires in COVID-19. Only in-frame clones appear in the TCRdb table, and some are missing; sequencing was by immunoSEQ multiplex PCR. The table records about 51,000 clones, 91% of them present only once. Sequencing was carried out using peripheral blood. Receptor source: a man aged 45 to 65 with acute or convalescent COVID-19.

The chain recombines TRBV9 with TRBJ2-2; 7 bases fit TRBD1. Trimming took 0 bases from V and 7 from J; bases not matched to a gene: 6. The CDR3 contains 15 residues. CDR1 and CDR2 from the germline V gene are SGDLS and YYNGEE. The CDR3 DNA sequence: TGTGCCAGCAGCGTAGCTGGGACAGTCAACGGGGAGCTGTTTTTT. It translates to CASSVAGTVNGELFF.

V gene TRBV19 combines with J gene TRBJ2-3; a weak D match, TRBD1 (5 bases). V shed 7 bases and J shed 0 bases, with 11 bases lying between them. Germline V lookup: CDR1 LNHDA, CDR2 SQIVND (reference sequence). The CDR3 sequence is 14 residues long. The CDR3 loop is CASNRQKSTDTQYF. CDR3 bases: TGTGCCAGTAACCGACAGAAAAGCACAGATACGCAGTATTTT.

The chain employs TRBV18 and TRBJ1-1; TRBD1 might be the D (6 bases). V lost 4 bases and J 0 bases, leaving 18 bases between the germline ends. The CDR3 loop spans 17 amino acids. Germline V gene sequence: CDR1 KGHSH, CDR2 LQKENI. CDR3 residues: CASSQQTGLRVNTEAFF. Here the CDR3 DNA reads TGTGCCAGCTCACAACAGACAGGCCTTCGGGTGAACACTGAAGCTTTCTTT.

V usage is TRBV21-1 and J usage is TRBJ2-7; the DNA was not compared with TRBD2, the D call given in the table. TRBV21-1 is a pseudogene segment. This CDR3 is built from 13 residues. Here the CDR3 reads CASSKGGSYEQYF. The CDR3 DNA sequence: TGTGCCAGCAGCAAGGGAGGCAGCTACGAGCAGTACTTC.

The V call is TRBV7-9, the J call TRBJ2-1, with D possibly TRBD2 on 5 matching bases. The CDR3 consists of 17 residues. The V end lost 5 bases, the J end lost 7 bases, and 24 bases lay between the germline ends. Germline V CDR1 and CDR2: SEHNR, FQNEAQ (reference sequence). For the CDR3, the DNA is TGTGCCAGCAGCCCCCACACGTCGGACTTCGCCGCAAATGAGCAGTTCTTC. Translation gives CASSPHTSDFAANEQFF.

The genes are TRBV2 and TRBJ1-1; D perhaps matches TRBD1 (6 bases). The CDR3 runs to 12 residues. Germline V gives CDR1 SNHLY, CDR2 FYNNEI. V was shortened by 7 bases and J by 1 base, with 7 bases between the two germline ends. The CDR3 reads CASIGGNTEAFF. Written as DNA, the CDR3 is TGTGCCAGCATAGGGGGGAACACTGAAGCTTTCTTT. Full variable domain (rest looked up from reference TRBV2 and TRBJ1-1): EPEVTQTPSHQVTQMGQEVILRCVPISNHLYFYWYRQILGQKVEFLVSFYNNEISEKSEIFDDQFSVERPDGSNFTLKIRSTKLEDSAMYFCASIGGNTEAFFGQGTRLTVV.

The gene calls are TRBV2 and TRBJ2-1; 9 bases align to TRBD1. There are 14 residues in the CDR3. Unmatched junction bases numbered 5, after V lost 6 bases and J lost 5 bases. Germline CDR1 and CDR2: SNHLY and FYNNEI. CDR3 DNA sequence: TGTGCCAGCAGACGACAGGGGGTTGACAATGAGCAGTTCTTC. Its translation: CASRRQGVDNEQFF.

This rearrangement joins TRBV5-1 to TRBJ2-3, with TRBD2 matching over 9 bases. Germline-derived CDR1 and CDR2 are SGHRS and YFSETQ. This CDR3 contains 14 residues. J gave up 6 bases and V 0 bases, and 2 bases lay outside the gene matches. CDR3 nucleotide sequence: TGCGCCAGCAGCTTGGTAGCGGGAGAGGATACGCAGTATTTT. Protein product: CASSLVAGEDTQYF.

The chain links TRBV3-1 (or the pseudogene TRBV3-2) to TRBJ2-3; TRBD2 agrees at 11 bases. V trimming: 4 bases; J trimming: 6 bases; junction bases outside the gene matches: 6. The CDR3 length is 15 residues. Germline CDR1 reads LGHDT; CDR2 reads YNNKEL (reference sequence). The CDR3 DNA is TGTGCCAGCAGCCGGGGTAGCGGGGGGGTCGATACGCAGTATTTT. It codes for CASSRGSGGVDTQYF.

Note on this clone: Other DNA sequences from this sample encode an identical CDR3 as well. In nucleotides, the CDR3 is TGTGCCACCAGTGACCCTCGACAAGGCCCTAGCAATCAGCCCCAGCATTTT. This codes for CATSDPRQGPSNQPQHF. V usage is TRBV24-1 and J usage is TRBJ1-5, with D unresolved. The CDR3 has 17 residues. V lost 4 bases and J 0 bases, leaving 15 bases between the germline ends. Germline V gene data show CDR1 as KGHDR and CDR2 as SFDVKD.

The chain has TRBV2 and TRBJ2-5; 7 bases line up with TRBD2. This CDR3 comprises 13 residues. J was trimmed by 5 bases and V by 6 bases; bases with no gene match: 6. The germline V gene encodes CDR1 SNHLY and CDR2 FYNNEI. The DNA of the CDR3 is TGTGCCAGCAGGGTGACTAGCTGGGAGACCCAGTACTTC. Its translation is CASRVTSWETQYF.

The chain recombines TRBV7-8 with TRBJ1-4; D uncertain. Germline V gene data show CDR1 as SGHVS and CDR2 as FQNEAQ. Trimming removed 2 bases at V and 10 bases at J, with 11 bases between. The CDR3 consists of 13 residues. The CDR3 DNA reads as TGTGCCAGCAGCTTATACCTGACGGGAAAACTGTTTTTT. Translated: CASSLYLTGKLFF.

This sequence joins TRBV6-5 and TRBJ1-5; the D is unclear. The CDR3 is 14 residues long. Trimming cost V 6 bases and J 0 bases, with 9 bases left between them. Germline V lookup: CDR1 MNHEY, CDR2 SVGAGI. CDR3 protein: CASRIADSNQPQHF. As DNA, the CDR3 is TGTGCCAGCAGGATAGCCGATAGCAATCAGCCCCAGCATTTT.

The chain links TRBV23-1 to TRBJ1-5, with 10 bases identical to TRBD1. Being an ORF, TRBV23-1 has a function that is uncertain. The V gene end was trimmed by 2 bases and the J gene end by 5 bases; junction bases not matched to a gene: 3. This CDR3 contains 15 residues. The CDR3 DNA follows: TGCGCCAGCAGTCAAAGAGGGACAGGGGATCAGCCCCAGCATTTT. Its protein is CASSQRGTGDQPQHF.

This chain uses TRBV6-5 with TRBJ2-1, with D possibly being TRBD2 (6 bases). The CDR3 totals 16 residues. CDR1 is MNHEY, CDR2 SVGAGI, per germline. Trimming took 3 bases from V and 8 from J, leaving 20 bases between them. CDR3: CASSYRIFTGVDEQFF. The CDR3 coding sequence is TGTGCCAGCAGTTATCGTATCTTCACGGGGGTGGATGAGCAGTTCTTC.

The V gene is TRBV24-1, the J gene TRBJ2-3, with a possible D match to TRBD2 (5 bases). The CDR3 totals 14 residues. Trimming took 3 bases from V and 3 from J, leaving 9 bases between them. Germline V gives CDR1 KGHDR, CDR2 SFDVKD. In DNA, the CDR3 is TGTGCCACCAGTGATCCCACTAGTACAGATACGCAGTATTTT. This encodes CATSDPTSTDTQYF.